Presented here are 7 T cell receptor beta chains from one specimen sequenced in a study of blood T cell repertoires in COVID-19. Profiled with immunoSEQ multiplex PCR; TCRdb holds only in-frame clones, not every one. The sample includes some 220,000 clones, 70% to 90% of them seen just once. Specimen: peripheral blood. These receptors all come from a man in his forties or fifties with acute or convalescent COVID-19.

The gene calls are TRBV5-1 and TRBJ1-2; D remains ambiguous. Germline V gene lookup returns CDR1 SGHRS and CDR2 YFSETQ. There are 14 residues in the CDR3. V was shortened by 0 bases and J by 4 bases, with 10 bases between the two germline ends. The CDR3 sequence: CASSLEPGSYGYTF. DNA of the CDR3: TGCGCCAGCAGCTTGGAGCCGGGAAGCTATGGCTACACCTTC.

The chain has TRBV3-1 (or the pseudogene TRBV3-2) and TRBJ2-3; 10 nucleotides line up with TRBD2. Germline V lookup: CDR1 LGHDT, CDR2 YNNKEL (reference sequence). The trim removed 1 base at V and 5 bases at J, leaving 12 bases unmatched. This CDR3 comprises 18 residues. The DNA for the CDR3 is TGTGCCAGCAGCCAAGCATATGCCGGGACTAGCGACGTAGATACGCAGTATTTT. Translating it yields CASSQAYAGTSDVDTQYF.

The chain employs TRBV6-5 and TRBJ1-1; 11 nucleotides align to TRBD1. The V gene's germline CDR1 is MNHEY and CDR2 SVGAGI. V was clipped by 3 bases and J by 4 bases; unmatched bases: 1. CDR3 length equals 14 residues. The CDR3 here is CASSYGTGGTEAFF. The CDR3 DNA follows: TGTGCCAGCAGTTATGGGACAGGGGGCACTGAAGCTTTCTTT.

The chain carries TRBV15 and TRBJ1-5; unclear D gene. CDR3 size: 13 residues. Germline lookup yields CDR1 LNHNV and CDR2 YYDKDF (reference sequence). Trimming removed 6 bases from V and 3 bases from J, with 9 bases in between. CDR3 amino acids: CATRAGFNQPQHF. Written as DNA, the CDR3 is TGTGCCACCAGAGCCGGTTTCAATCAGCCCCAGCATTTT.

V usage is TRBV30 and J usage is TRBJ1-6, with 7 bases fitting TRBD1. From germline, CDR1 is GTSNPN and CDR2 SVGIG (reference sequence). This CDR3 is 16 amino acids long. V was clipped by 2 bases and J by 5 bases; unmatched bases: 9. CDR3 loop: CAWSSGQTIHNSPLHF. The DNA for the CDR3 is TGTGCCTGGAGTTCGGGACAGACAATTCATAATTCACCCCTCCACTTT.

The chain links TRBV2 to TRBJ2-7; D might be TRBD1 (5 bases). The germline V gene encodes CDR1 SNHLY and CDR2 FYNNEI. Trimming cost V 5 bases and J 7 bases, with 27 bases left between them. The CDR3 is made up of 17 amino acids. CDR3 nucleotide sequence: TGTGCCAGCAGTACTCTACCATACCAGGGCCCCCTGGGTGAGCAGTACTTC. Its translation: CASSTLPYQGPLGEQYF.

The chain carries TRBV13 and TRBJ2-2; TRBD1 matches 11 bases. V was pared by 8 bases and J by 0 bases, with 8 bases of the junction left unmatched. The germline CDR1 and CDR2 sequences are PRHDT and FYEKMQ (reference sequence). There are 17 residues in the CDR3. The chain's CDR3 is CASQKGQGASNTGELFF. The CDR3 DNA is TGTGCCAGCCAAAAAGGACAGGGGGCGTCGAACACCGGGGAGCTGTTTTTT.